The rows below give T cell receptor beta chains drawn from one sample of a study of blood T cell repertoires in COVID-19. Here immunoSEQ multiplex PCR was the method, and the copy in TCRdb shows in-frame clones only, minus some. Of about 130,000 clones listed, 70% to 90% are singletons. Sequenced sample: peripheral blood. These TCRs come from a woman of 80 years or more with acute or convalescent COVID-19. The CDR3 runs from the conserved cysteine through the conserved F or W. Fields, in order: clone size, V gene, J gene, D gene, CDR3 protein, CDR3 DNA. A D gene is named only where the DNA matches it firmly. Clone size is not always given. Where it is, it says once, few, many or a class for expanded clones.

size: .
V: TRBV5-4
J: TRBJ1-3
D: .
CDR3: CASSSSREDTIYF
DNA: TGTGCCAGCAGCTCATCCAGGGAGGACACCATATATTTT

size: .
V: TRBV5-6
J: TRBJ1-5
D: .
CDR3: CASRRWTDYSNQPQHF
DNA: TGTGCCAGCAGAAGATGGACAGACTATAGCAATCAGCCCCAGCATTTT

size: few
V: TRBV9
J: TRBJ1-2
D: TRBD1
CDR3: CASSSLDRGDYGYTF
DNA: TGTGCCAGCAGCTCCTTGGACAGGGGAGACTATGGCTACACCTTC

size: once
V: TRBV9
J: TRBJ2-2
D: .
CDR3: CASSVVASFTGELFF
DNA: TGTGCCAGCAGCGTAGTAGCGAGTTTTACCGGGGAGCTGTTTTTT

size: .
V: TRBV4-1
J: TRBJ1-6
D: .
CDR3: CASSQDGLTNSPLHF
DNA: TGCGCCAGCAGCCAAGATGGACTGACGAATTCACCCCTCCACTTT

size: .
V: TRBV5-1
J: TRBJ2-7
D: TRBD2
CDR3: CASSLRTSGDEQYF
DNA: TGCGCCAGCAGCCTAAGGACTAGCGGGGACGAGCAGTACTTC

size: once
V: TRBV10-3
J: TRBJ2-3
D: TRBD1
CDR3: CATLDRVDTDTQYF
DNA: TGTGCCACCTTGGACAGGGTTGACACAGATACGCAGTATTTT

size: .
V: TRBV12-5
J: TRBJ1-2
D: TRBD1
CDR3: CASASGRQGGGYTF
DNA: TGTGCTAGTGCCTCGGGCCGGCAGGGGGGTGGCTACACCTTC

size: .
V: TRBV29-1
J: TRBJ2-4
D: TRBD1
CDR3: CSVTGGSAALAKNIQYF
DNA: TGCAGCGTCACAGGGGGAAGCGCAGCCTTAGCCAAAAACATTCAGTACTTC

size: .
V: TRBV24-1
J: TRBJ2-1
D: .
CDR3: CATSGGVEPNEQFF
DNA: TGTGCCACCAGTGGGGGGGTAGAGCCCAATGAGCAGTTCTTC

size: .
V: TRBV5-1
J: TRBJ2-5
D: TRBD1
CDR3: CASSLRDRQETQYF
DNA: TGCGCCAGCAGCCTCCGGGACAGGCAAGAGACCCAGTACTTC

size: .
V: TRBV2
J: TRBJ1-1
D: .
CDR3: CASSDRREGKAFF
DNA: TGTGCCAGCAGTGACCGACGGGAGGGGAAAGCTTTCTTT

size: .
V: TRBV6-1
J: TRBJ1-5
D: .
CDR3: CASSEQGYQPQHF
DNA: TGTGCCAGCAGTGAGCAGGGTTATCAGCCCCAGCATTTT

size: once
V: TRBV3-1/TRBV3-2
J: TRBJ2-7
D: TRBD2
CDR3: CASSLGSGSYEQYF
DNA: TGTGCCAGCAGCCTGGGCAGCGGGAGCTACGAGCAGTACTTC

size: few
V: TRBV5-4
J: TRBJ1-2
D: TRBD1
CDR3: CASSFGDRGSGYTF
DNA: TGTGCCAGCAGCTTTGGGGACAGGGGATCTGGCTACACCTTC

size: .
V: TRBV7-8
J: TRBJ2-3
D: TRBD2
CDR3: CASSLLPGTSGTDTQYF
DNA: TGTGCCAGCAGCTTACTGCCCGGGACTAGCGGCACAGATACGCAGTATTTT

size: .
V: TRBV6-1
J: TRBJ2-7
D: .
CDR3: CASSERGALAYEQYF
DNA: TGTGCCAGCAGTGAACGGGGGGCACTTGCCTACGAGCAGTACTTC

size: few
V: TRBV9
J: TRBJ1-2
D: TRBD1
CDR3: CASSVPGQGCGYTF
DNA: TGTGCCAGCAGCGTACCGGGACAGGGATGTGGCTACACCTTC

size: .
V: TRBV28
J: TRBJ2-1
D: TRBD1
CDR3: CASSLVGQGSRNEQFF
DNA: TGTGCCAGCAGTTTGGTGGGACAGGGGAGTAGGAATGAGCAGTTCTTC

size: .
V: TRBV15
J: TRBJ2-3
D: TRBD1
CDR3: CATSSRQGAPDTQYF
DNA: TGTGCCACCAGCAGTAGACAGGGGGCCCCAGATACGCAGTATTTT

size: .
V: TRBV4-1
J: TRBJ1-2
D: .
CDR3: CASSQPREGQGYTF
DNA: TGCGCCAGCAGCCAACCCCGTGAGGGCCAGGGCTACACCTTC

size: .
V: TRBV5-4
J: TRBJ2-1
D: .
CDR3: CASSDLRAGNEQFF
DNA: TGTGCCAGCAGCGACCTCCGGGCGGGAAATGAGCAGTTCTTC